These 21 T cell receptor beta chains were sequenced from one sample in a study of cytomegalovirus exposure and HLA in healthy donors. In the PCR, 60 Vbeta and 13 Jbeta primers were used. The method was immunoSEQ multiplex PCR; TCRdb's version includes in-frame clones alone and lacks a portion of them. The sample lists 74,000 or so clones, 78% occurring once. The material sequenced was PBMCs. Receptors were obtained from a male donor in good health and CMV-seropositive.

This sequence joins TRBV6-5 and TRBJ2-3; 10 positions agree with TRBD2. This CDR3 region has 15 residues. CDR1 and CDR2 from the germline V gene are MNHEY and SVGAGI. J was trimmed by 4 bases and V by 4 bases; bases with no gene match: 5. The CDR3 DNA reads TGTGCCAGCAGTTCGGTAGCGGGGGGCGCAGATACGCAGTATTTT. As protein: CASSSVAGGADTQYF.

The gene calls are TRBV9 and TRBJ2-2; D ambiguous. Between the trimmed V and J ends, which lost 0 bases and 1 base, there was a span of 7 bases. CDR1 is SGDLS, CDR2 YYNGEE, per germline. The CDR3 is made up of 15 amino acids. The CDR3 reads CASSVVPRNTGELFF. In DNA form, the CDR3 reads TGTGCCAGCAGCGTAGTACCCAGGAACACCGGGGAGCTGTTTTTT.

The chain has TRBV4-1 and TRBJ1-6, with 7 bases lining up with TRBD1. J gave up 8 bases and V 3 bases, and 7 bases lay outside the gene matches. Germline lookup yields CDR1 MGHRA and CDR2 YSYEKL. This CDR3 spans 15 amino acids. The CDR3 DNA follows: TGCGCCAGCAGCCACCGACAGGGAAGTCATTCACCCCTCCACTTT. Protein sequence: CASSHRQGSHSPLHF.

The rearrangement joins TRBV5-1 to TRBJ2-7; 10 nucleotides line up with TRBD1. V was clipped by 5 bases and J by 1 base; unmatched bases: 9. From germline, CDR1 is SGHRS and CDR2 YFSETQ. The CDR3 is 16 residues long. CDR3 region: CASRPGSGQGSYEQYF. CDR3 bases: TGCGCCAGCAGGCCCGGGTCGGGACAGGGGTCCTACGAGCAGTACTTC.

This chain joins TRBV4-3 and TRBJ2-1; 11 nucleotides match TRBD2. Germline V gene data show CDR1 as LGHNA and CDR2 as YSLEER. With V trimmed by 3 bases and J by 6 bases, 4 bases remained unmatched. This CDR3 is 15 amino acids long. This CDR3 is CASSQLAGGGNEQFF. The CDR3 nucleotides are TGCGCCAGCAGCCAGTTAGCGGGGGGGGGCAATGAGCAGTTCTTC.

The V gene is TRBV29-1, the J gene TRBJ2-7; TRBD2 matches at 12 bases. Unmatched junction bases numbered 0, after V lost 6 bases and J lost 0 bases. The CDR3 loop spans 13 amino acids. The V gene's germline CDR1 is SQVTM and CDR2 ANQGSEA. CDR3 nucleotide sequence: TGCAGCGTGACTAGCGGGAGCTCCTACGAGCAGTACTTC. Translation gives CSVTSGSSYEQYF.

This chain uses TRBV19 with TRBJ2-1, with 8 nucleotides matching TRBD2. CDR3 length equals 15 residues. Germline V lookup: CDR1 LNHDA, CDR2 SQIVND (reference sequence). Unmatched junction bases numbered 5, after V lost 3 bases and J lost 4 bases. Written as DNA, the CDR3 is TGTGCCAGTAGTATCGGGGGACTAGGTTACAATGAGCAGTTCTTC. Translating gives CASSIGGLGYNEQFF.

This clone occurred once. V and J are TRBV5-6 and TRBJ2-7; 13 nucleotides agree with TRBD2. V shed 6 bases and J 5 bases; nucleotides not matched to a gene: 11. The CDR3 is made up of 16 amino acids. CDR1 is SGHDT and CDR2 is YYEEEE in the germline V gene. CDR3 sequence reads: CASTRTSGSMLDEQYF. The CDR3 DNA reads TGTGCCAGCACCAGGACTAGCGGGAGCATGTTAGACGAGCAGTACTTC.

The V call is TRBV7-2, the J call TRBJ1-2; D might be TRBD1 (5 bases). V was pared by 0 bases and J by 4 bases, with 15 bases between. The germline CDR1 and CDR2 sequences are SGHTA and FQGNSA. CDR3 length: 16 residues. The CDR3 reads CASSLAGGAGSYGYTF. In DNA, the CDR3 is TGTGCCAGCAGCTTAGCGGGAGGGGCAGGGTCCTATGGCTACACCTTC.

This chain uses TRBV6-5 with TRBJ1-1; 9 bases fit TRBD1. The germline gives CDR1 MNHEY, CDR2 SVGAGI. The junction had 7 bases not matched to a gene; V was cut back by 7 bases and J by 4 bases. This CDR3 spans 14 amino acids. CDR3 in DNA: TGTGCCAGCAACACACAGGGGGCGGTCACTGAAGCTTTCTTT. Its translation is CASNTQGAVTEAFF.

The chain links TRBV28 to TRBJ1-6; TRBD1 might be the D (5 bases). The CDR3 length is 15 residues. CDR1 MDHEN and CDR2 SYDVKM come from the germline V gene. V was pared by 2 bases and J by 4 bases, with 9 bases between. CDR3 sequence (DNA): TGTGCCAGCAGTTTAGTACAGGCGTATAATTCACCCCTCCACTTT. Translation gives CASSLVQAYNSPLHF.

The chain employs TRBV27 and TRBJ2-7; TRBD1 matches 7 bases. The CDR3 sequence is 15 residues long. In germline, CDR1 is MNHEY, CDR2 SMNVEV (reference sequence). V shed 3 bases and J 0 bases; nucleotides not matched to a gene: 5. DNA of the CDR3: TGTGCCAGCAGTTTGTCGGGACAGCCCTCCTACGAGCAGTACTTC. Its translation is CASSLSGQPSYEQYF.

J is TRBJ1-5 and V is TRBV7-8; a weak D match, TRBD1 (6 bases). Germline CDR1 SGHVS, CDR2 FQNEAQ. V was trimmed by 6 bases and J by 3 bases, leaving 15 bases between them. This CDR3 spans 15 amino acids. The CDR3 sequence: CASREDRLNNQPQHF. The CDR3 DNA reads as TGTGCCAGCAGAGAAGACAGGTTAAACAATCAGCCCCAGCATTTT.

The gene calls are TRBV6-1 and TRBJ2-3; 7 bases align to TRBD2. The CDR3 totals 11 residues. The germline V gene encodes CDR1 MNHNS and CDR2 SASEGT. The CDR3 is CAARELDTQYF. The CDR3 nucleotides read TGTGCAGCGCGGGAGCTTGATACGCAGTATTTT.

This clone was seen more than once but under ten times. The chain employs TRBV7-9 and TRBJ2-1; 8 bases map to TRBD2. Germline assignment: CDR1 SEHNR and CDR2 FQNEAQ (reference sequence). The CDR3 is 16 residues long. With 7 bases clipped from V and 7 bases from J, the junction kept 15 bases outside the gene matches. The DNA for the CDR3 is TGTGCCAGCACCCCCCCGGCGCGCGGGAGGACGAATGAGCAGTTCTTC. The encoded protein is CASTPPARGRTNEQFF.

V and J are TRBV25-1 and TRBJ2-7; 7 bases are shared with TRBD2. V was clipped by 3 bases and J by 0 bases; unmatched bases: 2. The CDR3 spans 14 residues. The germline V gene has CDR1 MGHDK and CDR2 SYGVNS. CDR3 residues: CASSDTGGSYEQYF. The CDR3 DNA sequence: TGTGCCAGCAGTGATACGGGGGGCTCCTACGAGCAGTACTTC.

Only one count was recorded for this clone. The chain uses TRBV7-6 and TRBJ2-7, with TRBD2 identical over 8 bases. CDR1 and CDR2 (germline): SGHVS, FNYEAQ. The CDR3 covers 14 residues. The V segment lost 4 bases and the J segment 6 bases; nucleotides outside the gene matches: 8. CDR3 coding DNA: TGTGCCAGCAGCTCGACTAGCGACTCATTCGAGCAGTACTTC. Its translation is CASSSTSDSFEQYF. Full variable domain (remainder filled in from reference TRBV7-6 and TRBJ2-7): GAGVSQSPRYKVTKRGQDVALRCDPISGHVSLYWYRQALGQGPEFLTYFNYEAQQDKSGLPNDRFSAERPEGSISTLTIQRTEQRDSAMYRCASSSTSDSFEQYFGPGTRLTVT.

V usage is TRBV5-4 and J usage is TRBJ1-6, with D unresolved. Germline CDR1 SGHNT, CDR2 YYREEE (reference sequence). The CDR3 has 16 amino acids. The V and J ends lost 0 bases and 8 bases respectively, with 15 bases between them. CDR3 in amino acids: CASSLVGGRRDSPLHF. The CDR3 DNA is TGTGCCAGCAGCTTGGTCGGCGGCAGGAGGGATTCACCCCTCCACTTT.

The chain is built from TRBV6-5 and TRBJ1-1; D unresolved. Germline CDR1 and CDR2: MNHEY and SVGAGI. This CDR3 spans 14 amino acids. V lost 7 bases, J lost 1 base, and 13 bases lay in between. The CDR3, as DNA: TGTGCCAGCATAACAGCCCCTGGGAACACTGAAGCTTTCTTT. Its translation: CASITAPGNTEAFF.

This chain uses TRBV5-5 with TRBJ1-5, with D possibly TRBD1 on 5 matching bases. Trimming removed 4 bases from V and 7 bases from J, with 18 bases in between. This CDR3 spans 15 amino acids. CDR1 and CDR2 from the germline V gene are SGHKS and YYEKEE (reference sequence). This CDR3 is CASSPDLQGWQPQHF. The CDR3 DNA reads as TGTGCCAGCAGCCCGGATCTTCAGGGTTGGCAGCCCCAGCATTTT.

The chain employs TRBV6-6 and TRBJ2-7; possibly TRBD2 for D (7 bases). Germline V gives CDR1 MNHNY, CDR2 SVGAGI (reference sequence). CDR3 length: 14 amino acids. Deletions cut 8 bases from V and 5 bases from J, with 19 bases between. The CDR3 reads CASQVGPGGNEQYF. In nucleotides, the CDR3 is TGTGCCAGCCAAGTTGGTCCGGGGGGCAACGAGCAGTACTTC.